This T cell receptor (beta chain) was retrieved from a study of yellow fever vaccine responses in identical twins. To note about this clonotype: Its target is unknown.

Via MiXCR, TCRdb re-called the RT-PCR reads, giving one row per CDR3 protein. The table includes about 16,000 distinct CDR3 sequences, about four fifths detected once. Findings and caveats of the study: Vaccine T cell responses of twins reportedly seemed partly convergent and partly personalized.

This sequence originates from a woman aged 18-35 years who received the yellow fever vaccine. Material: T cells from blood (PBMCs), unsorted or a sorted subset (not recorded which), obtained before or after yellow fever vaccination (not recorded which).

CDR3 loop: CASSLDSSGYTGELFF. The CDR3 bases are TGTGCCAGCAGCTTAGACTCTAGCGGATACACCGGGGAGCTGTTTTTT. The chain couples TRBV11-2 to TRBJ2-2; 7 bases map to TRBD2. The CDR3 length is 16 residues. CDR1 is SGHAT, CDR2 FQNNGV, per germline. The junction had 4 bases not matched to a gene; V was cut back by 0 bases and J by 3 bases. Filled out from reference TRBV11-2 and TRBJ2-2, the complete variable domain reads EAGVAQSPRYKIIEKRQSVAFWCNPISGHATLYWYQQILGQGPKLLIQFQNNGVVDDSQLPKDRFSAERLKGVDSTLKIQPAKLEDSAVYLCASSLDSSGYTGELFFGEGSRLTVL.